The clone carrying this T cell receptor (beta chain) appeared a few times. Its antigen is currently unknown. CDR3 length equals 15 residues. Trimming took 6 bases from V and 6 from J; bases not matched to a gene: 9. Germline V CDR1 and CDR2: MNHNS, SASEGT. The data are from a study of T-cell memory formation after mild COVID-19. Study at large: TCR clusters mostly belonged to single donors.

Each CDR3 protein is one row after TCRdb ran MiXCR on the 5' RACE reads. The table records 500,000 to 650,000 distinct CDR3 sequences, about a fifth of them present only once. Study-wide results and limits: CD4+ clones that contracted lay mainly in CM and EM; CD8+ ones lay in EMRA. A second wave expanding day 15 to 37 was CD4+-biased; contracting clones were balanced.

The rearrangement uses TRBV6-1 and TRBJ2-1; 9 positions agree with TRBD1. Sequenced material: PBMCs or a T cell subset sorted from them (not recorded which). The receptor was derived from an adult woman who had mild COVID-19 (a few samples of this study predate the infection). Cell type and time point are not known. The CDR3 here is CASRTGTGFLNEQFF. The CDR3 DNA follows: TGTGCCAGCAGAACCGGGACAGGGTTCCTCAATGAGCAGTTCTTC.